This T cell receptor beta chain appears in the sequencing data of a study of cytomegalovirus exposure and HLA in healthy donors. Findings and limits, study-wide: In a later analysis, HLA-associated TCR beta chains were more clonally expanded than equally common others. Follow-up analysis seemed to connect common viral pathogens with several of the most significant clusters identified. Among TCR beta chains, those listed as cytomegalovirus-associated numbered around 180. Reportedly, cytomegalovirus status was diagnosed with high sensitivity and specificity.

Germline CDR1 is SNHLY and CDR2 is FYNNEI. Trimming cost V 6 bases and J 4 bases, with 10 bases left between them. This CDR3 contains 13 residues. The PCR used 60 Vbeta and 13 Jbeta primers. Sequencing was performed with immunoSEQ multiplex PCR; in TCRdb, only in-frame clones are kept and a portion is missing. The profile shows about 180,000 clones, around 80% of them singletons. Details on this clone: The antigen remains unidentified.

The specimen sequenced was PBMCs. The chain links TRBV2 to TRBJ1-5, with unresolved D. This clonotype was obtained from a woman in her fifties or sixties in good health and CMV-seropositive. The CDR3 protein is CASRQNPNQPQHF. DNA of the CDR3: TGTGCCAGCAGACAGAACCCAAATCAGCCCCAGCATTTT.